This T cell receptor beta chain was found in a study of cytomegalovirus exposure and HLA in healthy donors. Broader study findings: Reportedly, HLA-A and HLA-B alleles of most subjects were accurately predicted from TCR beta.

A remark on this clone: What it recognizes is unknown.

The V end was cut by 7 bases, the J end by 5 bases, with 20 bases between. The V gene's germline CDR1 is MNHNS and CDR2 SASEGT. The length of the CDR3 is 15 residues. Primers: 60 Vbeta forward and 13 Jbeta reverse. Profiling relied on immunoSEQ multiplex PCR, and the TCRdb table lists in-frame clones only, not all of them. The table lists about 160,000 clones, more than 80% of them singletons, with about 0.8% in the top ten. Sequencing used PBMCs. The origin of this receptor is a woman younger than 30 in good health and CMV-seronegative. The chain has TRBV6-1 and TRBJ2-5; tentatively, D is TRBD1 (5 bases). The CDR3 DNA follows: TGTGCCAGCACCCCAGTTAGGACAAATTGGGAGACCCAGTACTTC. It specifies CASTPVRTNWETQYF.